These 22 T cell receptor beta chains share one sample of origin, sequenced in a study of blood T cell repertoires in COVID-19. Repertoires were generated with immunoSEQ multiplex PCR, while TCRdb's copy carries only in-frame clones and drops some. The sample lists a few hundred thousand clones; around 80% were seen once. Sequenced material: peripheral blood. The receptors were gathered from a woman aged 80 or older with active or convalescent COVID-19.

This clone was observed once. This sequence joins TRBV7-9 and TRBJ2-1; D unclear. Germline V CDR1 and CDR2: SEHNR, FQNEAQ (reference sequence). Trimming removed 5 bases from V and 14 bases from J, with 16 bases in between. CDR3 length: 12 amino acids. CDR3 protein: CASSIQTFRKFF. The CDR3 bases are TGTGCCAGCAGCATACAGACATTTCGGAAGTTCTTC.

This clone was detected only once. The chain joins TRBV5-4 to TRBJ2-7; the match to TRBD1 covers 10 bases. The CDR3 has 15 amino acids. Germline V gene data show CDR1 as SGHNT and CDR2 as YYREEE (reference sequence). Trimming removed 0 bases from V and 7 bases from J; junction bases left unmatched: 7. CDR3 region: CASSLAGTGVNEQYF. In DNA, the CDR3 is TGTGCCAGCAGCTTGGCCGGGACAGGGGTAAATGAGCAGTACTTC.

The chain is built from TRBV28 and TRBJ1-5; the match to TRBD1 covers 8 bases. Unmatched junction bases numbered 7, after V lost 5 bases and J lost 7 bases. Germline V lookup: CDR1 MDHEN, CDR2 SYDVKM. The CDR3 loop spans 14 amino acids. This CDR3 is CASSRDRRSQPQHF. The CDR3 bases are TGTGCCAGCAGTCGGGACAGGCGGTCCCAGCCCCAGCATTTT. Using reference TRBV28 and TRBJ1-5 for the parts outside the CDR3, the full variable domain is DVKVTQSSRYLVKRTGEKVFLECVQDMDHENMFWYRQDPGLGLRLIYFSYDVKMKEKGDIPEGYSVSREKKERFSLILESASTNQTSMYLCASSRDRRSQPQHFGDGTRLSIL.

This clone was detected once. The chain combines TRBV7-2 with TRBJ1-6, with unresolved D. V lost 1 base to trimming and J lost 7 bases, with 20 bases between them. The germline CDR1 and CDR2 sequences are SGHTA and FQGNSA. This CDR3 has 18 amino acids. CDR3 in amino acids: CASSLDIPGGSGNSPLHF. DNA of the CDR3: TGTGCCAGCAGCTTAGACATCCCAGGAGGTTCCGGGAATTCACCCCTCCACTTT. The full variable domain, completed using reference TRBV7-2 and TRBJ1-6, is GAGVSQSPSNKVTEKGKDVELRCDPISGHTALYWYRQSLGQGLEFLIYFQGNSAPDKSGLPSDRFSAERTGGSVSTLTIQRTQQEDSAVYLCASSLDIPGGSGNSPLHFGNGTRLTVT.

This clone was recorded once. V gene TRBV5-4 combines with J gene TRBJ2-3; tentative D call: TRBD2 (8 bases). Germline V CDR1 and CDR2: SGHNT, YYREEE (reference sequence). The CDR3 has 16 amino acids. The V gene lost 0 bases and the J gene lost 4 bases, with 15 bases spanning the gap. The DNA of the CDR3 is TGTGCCAGCAGCTTGGAGGGGACTAGGGGGCCAGATACGCAGTATTTT. This translates into CASSLEGTRGPDTQYF.

The V and J genes are TRBV30 and TRBJ2-3; TRBD1 agrees at 7 bases. From germline, CDR1 is GTSNPN and CDR2 SVGIG (reference sequence). With 4 bases clipped from V and 5 bases from J, the junction kept 9 bases outside the gene matches. The CDR3 totals 14 residues. CDR3 loop: CAWNRDSAKDTQYF. As DNA, the CDR3 is TGTGCCTGGAATCGGGACAGCGCGAAAGATACGCAGTATTTT.

This clone was counted a single time. The chain has TRBV28 and TRBJ2-3; 7 bases match TRBD1. Trimming cost V 7 bases and J 1 base; bases outside gene matches: 5. The length of the CDR3 is 14 residues. Germline V CDR1 and CDR2: MDHEN, SYDVKM. DNA for the CDR3: TGTGCCAGCATAAGACAGGGAGGCACAGATACGCAGTATTTT. As protein: CASIRQGGTDTQYF.

This sequence joins TRBV24-1 and TRBJ2-3; 11 bases line up with TRBD2. Germline V gene data show CDR1 as KGHDR and CDR2 as SFDVKD. J lost 0 bases, V lost 4 bases, and 2 bases had no gene match. This CDR3 comprises 16 residues. CDR3 in amino acids: CATSDGTSGSTDTQYF. CDR3 sequence (DNA): TGTGCCACCAGTGACGGGACTAGCGGTAGCACAGATACGCAGTATTTT.

The rearrangement uses TRBV9 and TRBJ1-1; a possible D gene is TRBD1 (5 bases). V was clipped by 1 base and J by 1 base, with 11 bases between them. This CDR3 contains 15 residues. Germline V gene lookup returns CDR1 SGDLS and CDR2 YYNGEE. In DNA, the CDR3 is TGTGCCAGCAGCGTATACGGCGGGGGGAACACTGAAGCTTTCTTT. The encoded protein is CASSVYGGGNTEAFF.

The chain links TRBV27 to TRBJ2-7; 11 bases line up with TRBD2. The V segment lost 5 bases and the J segment 0 bases; nucleotides outside the gene matches: 3. CDR3 length: 15 amino acids. Germline values: CDR1 MNHEY, CDR2 SMNVEV (reference sequence). The CDR3 region has the DNA TGTGCCAGCAGTATGACTAGCGGGGCCTCCTACGAGCAGTACTTC. This translates into CASSMTSGASYEQYF.

The chain employs TRBV7-9 and TRBJ1-2, with D possibly TRBD1 on 6 matching bases. Trimming took off 2 bases at V and 3 bases at J, with 13 bases between the two ends. The CDR3 covers 15 residues. CDR1 is SEHNR, CDR2 FQNEAQ, per germline (reference sequence). The CDR3 nucleotides are TGTGCCAGCAGCTTAATGTCGACAGGCGACTATGGCTACACCTTC. This encodes CASSLMSTGDYGYTF. Together with reference TRBV7-9 and TRBJ1-2, the CDR3 gives the full variable domain: DTGVSQNPRHKITKRGQNVTFRCDPISEHNRLYWYRQTLGQGPEFLTYFQNEAQLEKSRLLSDRFSAERPKGSFSTLEIQRTEQGDSAMYLCASSLMSTGDYGYTFGSGTRLTVV.

This clone was recorded a few times. This sequence joins TRBV11-2 and TRBJ2-3, with a tentative D call TRBD2 (5 bases). V dropped 1 base and J dropped 2 bases, with 10 bases sitting between them. Per the germline V gene, CDR1 is SGHAT and CDR2 is FQNNGV. This CDR3 is built from 15 residues. CDR3 nucleotide sequence: TGTGCCAGCAGCTTAGTTCAGCGGTACACAGATACGCAGTATTTT. Protein sequence: CASSLVQRYTDTQYF.

In this sample, this clone turned up a few times. This sequence joins TRBV11-3 and TRBJ1-1, with D unresolved. Germline-derived CDR1 and CDR2 are SGHNT and YENEEA. The ends were cut back, 3 bases at V and 2 bases at J, with 4 bases in the middle. This CDR3 contains 12 residues. CDR3 region: CASSFSNTEAFF. The CDR3 DNA reads as TGTGCCAGCAGCTTTAGCAACACTGAAGCTTTCTTT.

This chain joins TRBV5-1 and TRBJ2-2, with D possibly being TRBD2 (6 bases). V lost 4 bases and J 3 bases, leaving 13 bases between the germline ends. The CDR3 has 15 amino acids. Germline V lookup: CDR1 SGHRS, CDR2 YFSETQ. In DNA, the CDR3 is TGCGCCAGCAGCCCCGGGACTCTAGACACCGGGGAGCTGTTTTTT. This encodes CASSPGTLDTGELFF.

This chain links TRBV5-1 with TRBJ1-5; the D gene is possibly TRBD1 (6 bases). The CDR3 loop spans 13 amino acids. V was trimmed by 2 bases and J by 5 bases, leaving 8 bases between them. CDR1 and CDR2 (germline): SGHRS, YFSETQ. CDR3 nucleotides: TGCGCCAGCAGCTTACAGGGAGATCAGCCCCAGCATTTT. Translated: CASSLQGDQPQHF.

The chain has TRBV7-8 and TRBJ1-2; D is undetermined. With 3 bases removed from V and 8 bases from J, the gap between germline ends came to 13 bases. CDR3 length equals 13 residues. CDR1 and CDR2 from the germline V gene are SGHVS and FQNEAQ. CDR3 amino acids: CASSFPRGRGYTF. CDR3 in DNA: TGTGCCAGCAGCTTCCCTAGAGGGAGGGGCTACACCTTC.

The chain couples TRBV11-2 to TRBJ1-2; D is ambiguous. Trimming stripped 5 bases from V and 4 bases from J, with 8 bases between. The CDR3 has 12 amino acids. From germline, CDR1 is SGHAT and CDR2 FQNNGV. The DNA of the CDR3 is TGTGCCAGCAGCGACAATAGCTATGGCTACACCTTC. This gives the protein CASSDNSYGYTF.

This chain uses TRBV3-1 (or the pseudogene TRBV3-2) with TRBJ2-1; 8 bases fit TRBD1. The germline CDR1 and CDR2 sequences are LGHDT and YNNKEL (reference sequence). V was pared by 4 bases and J by 2 bases, with 4 bases of the junction left unmatched. This CDR3 has 15 amino acids. CDR3 protein: CASSLPGQAYNEQFF. Written as DNA, the CDR3 is TGTGCCAGCAGCCTCCCGGGACAGGCCTACAATGAGCAGTTCTTC.

This clone was found a few times. The V and J genes are TRBV25-1 and TRBJ1-2; TRBD1 matches 9 bases. The V gene end was trimmed by 4 bases and the J gene end by 9 bases; junction bases not matched to a gene: 3. The CDR3 is made up of 12 amino acids. Germline V lookup: CDR1 MGHDK, CDR2 SYGVNS. The CDR3 DNA sequence: TGTGCCAGCAGTGGAGGACAGGGGAGCTACACCTTC. This encodes CASSGGQGSYTF.

This chain joins TRBV7-9 and TRBJ2-1; D may be TRBD2 (6 bases). V dropped 5 bases and J dropped 6 bases, with 14 bases sitting between them. From germline, CDR1 is SEHNR and CDR2 FQNEAQ (reference sequence). The CDR3 runs to 14 residues. The chain's CDR3 is CASSEFPGLNEQFF. The CDR3 nucleotides read TGTGCCAGCAGCGAGTTCCCGGGACTCAATGAGCAGTTCTTC.

The chain carries TRBV6-2 or TRBV6-3 and TRBJ1-1, with D possibly being TRBD1 (5 bases). The V and J ends lost 0 bases and 4 bases respectively, with 6 bases between them. This CDR3 contains 13 residues. Germline V gene data show CDR1 as MNHEY and CDR2 as SVGEGT. The CDR3 region is CASSYSGATEAFF. Written as DNA, the CDR3 is TGTGCCAGCAGTTACTCTGGGGCCACTGAAGCTTTCTTT.

This chain links TRBV4-3 with TRBJ2-7, with D unresolved. CDR1 and CDR2 (germline): LGHNA, YSLEER. Trimming cost V 0 bases and J 4 bases, with 13 bases left between them. The CDR3 covers 15 residues. The CDR3 protein is CASSQDRQVWYEQYF. CDR3 bases: TGCGCCAGCAGCCAAGATCGGCAGGTCTGGTACGAGCAGTACTTC.